This T cell receptor beta chain was observed in a study of blood T cell repertoires in COVID-19 (dated by TCRdb to about 2020). Describing the broader study: Samples covering the acute and convalescent phases of COVID-19 were provided by collaborators in the United States, Italy and Spain. A freely available public database, intended as a resource for researchers studying the immune response to SARS-CoV-2, is where the repertoires were released. Sample metadata almost always included a de-identified subject ID, COVID-19 status, age in years and sex. Samples were obtained from the ongoing ImmuneRACE study (first 160 participants) and from 1,254 subjects provided by 6 global collaborators. Subjects who had been exposed to COVID-19, were actively infected with it, or had recovered from it provided the deeply sampled blood TCRbeta repertoires that made up the dataset. The prospective study material was composed of cDNA or gDNA derived from T cells, B-cell-depleted T cells, or PBMCs. HLA class I and class II types, where available, came from metadata supplied by the sample provider rather than from assay-based typing. What the authors observed across the whole study: The quantity of clinical and demographic metadata differed by source and by participant and was supplied without curation.

In the case of this clone: Its antigen is currently not known. The sample holds no much larger clone one base away, and base qualities are not on file.

The CDR3 measures 18 amino acids from cysteine to phenylalanine. Just CDR3 DNA is preserved here, 54 bases in frame from base 1. The V end gives up 1 base and the J end 0 bases, leaving 8 bases in the junction not matched to a gene. The germline V gene gives CDR1 as SGHTA and CDR2 as FQGNSA. Samples from volunteer blood donors who had recovered from COVID-19 were contributed by a second Seattle source. Collaborating institutions collected whole blood in K2EDTA tubes following their own protocols. Collaborator samples were shipped for TCRbeta analysis as frozen whole blood, isolated PBMCs, or DNA extracted from either sample type. The immunoSEQ Assay, a bias-controlled multiplex PCR, was used to amplify TCRbeta CDR3 regions from genomic DNA. Per the source publication's procedure: Nucleated cell counts per sample were estimated from amplification of reference gene primers within the assay. To quantify the absolute abundance of each unique TCRbeta CDR3 rearrangement, sequence reads were collapsed and filtered. Productive Simpson clonality was computed per sample as the square root of Simpson's diversity index over productive rearrangements. TCRdb re-hosts the immuneACCESS table, in-frame sequences only. Its copies lack some clones; in the studies checked, an unresolved V gene accounts for under half of them, and the cause for the rest is not known. That table furnishes V, J and clone size, whereas the DNA furnished D and trimming. Counted in this sample were 150,000 to 200,000 clones; approximately 79% of them appeared once. The biggest ten clones account for approximately 13% of the sample.

This clonotype originated in a man aged 50 to 60 who had recovered from COVID-19. This chain is built from TRBV7-2 and TRBJ2-3, and TRBD2 aligns with 9 junction nucleotides. The sequencing input was peripheral blood. Here the CDR3 is given as CASSLDWGLAASTDTQYF. The DNA reads TGTGCCAGCAGCTTAGATTGGGGACTAGCAGCTAGCACAGATACGCAGTATTTT.